The 26 T cell receptor beta chains below come from one sample, sequenced in a study of cytomegalovirus exposure and HLA in healthy donors. Researchers ran the PCR with 60 Vbeta and 13 Jbeta primers. Only in-frame clones appear in the TCRdb table, and some are missing; sequencing was by immunoSEQ multiplex PCR. The repertoire holds approximately 170,000 clones, with around three quarters as singletons. The material sequenced was PBMCs. Receptor source: a woman in her thirties or forties in good health and CMV-seronegative.

The V gene is TRBV19, the J gene TRBJ2-7; the D gene is possibly TRBD1 (6 bases). The V gene's germline CDR1 is LNHDA and CDR2 SQIVND (reference sequence). This CDR3 spans 14 amino acids. Between the trimmed V and J ends, which lost 6 bases and 0 bases, there was a span of 12 bases. The CDR3 DNA reads as TGTGCCAGTAGCCTAGGACAGCTCTCCTACGAGCAGTACTTC. It encodes CASSLGQLSYEQYF.

The rearrangement uses TRBV2 and TRBJ2-3, with 9 bases that match TRBD2. The CDR3 extends over 15 amino acids. V lost 5 bases and J lost 0; bases outside the gene matches: 3. Germline assignment: CDR1 SNHLY and CDR2 FYNNEI. The CDR3 DNA sequence: TGTGCCAGCAGTCAGACTAGCGGTAGCACAGATACGCAGTATTTT. Protein sequence: CASSQTSGSTDTQYF. The full variable domain, with the rest looked up from reference TRBV2 and TRBJ2-3, is EPEVTQTPSHQVTQMGQEVILRCVPISNHLYFYWYRQILGQKVEFLVSFYNNEISEKSEIFDDQFSVERPDGSNFTLKIRSTKLEDSAMYFCASSQTSGSTDTQYFGPGTRLTVL.

V usage is TRBV25-1 and J usage is TRBJ2-3; weak D call: TRBD1 (7 bases). The V end lost 7 bases, the J end lost 6 bases, and 17 bases lay between the germline ends. Germline V gene sequence: CDR1 MGHDK, CDR2 SYGVNS. The CDR3 is 14 amino acids. CDR3 residues: CASMRGQEGDTQYF. The CDR3 region has the DNA TGTGCCAGCATGCGCGGACAGGAGGGGGATACGCAGTATTTT.

This rearrangement joins TRBV2 to TRBJ2-3; 14 bases map to TRBD2. The CDR3 is 16 amino acids. V shed 6 bases, J shed 6 bases, and the junction held 8 bases outside the gene matches. CDR1 and CDR2 from the germline V gene are SNHLY and FYNNEI. Here the CDR3 DNA reads TGTGCCAGCAGAGATGGACTAGCGGGAGGTTTGGATACGCAGTATTTT. Amino acids: CASRDGLAGGLDTQYF.

This sequence joins TRBV5-1 and TRBJ2-1, with a weak D call TRBD1 (5 bases). V lost 4 bases and J lost 5, with 10 bases in between. The CDR3 length is 13 residues. Germline values: CDR1 SGHRS, CDR2 YFSETQ. CDR3 nucleotide sequence: TGCGCCAGCAGCCCAACACAGGACAATGAGCAGTTCTTC. The encoded protein is CASSPTQDNEQFF.

The chain links TRBV2 to TRBJ2-5; D might be TRBD2 (7 bases). CDR3 length: 13 amino acids. Germline CDR1 and CDR2: SNHLY and FYNNEI. The ends were cut back, 7 bases at V and 5 bases at J, with 14 bases in the middle. The CDR3 spells CASKGGEVETQYF. CDR3 sequence (DNA): TGTGCCAGCAAGGGGGGGGAAGTGGAGACCCAGTACTTC.

V is TRBV2 and J is TRBJ1-1; 8 nucleotides line up with TRBD1. CDR1 and CDR2 (germline): SNHLY, FYNNEI. V lost 6 bases to trimming and J lost 0 bases; unmatched junction nucleotides: 6. CDR3 length: 15 residues. The CDR3 is CASRSGQGVNTEAFF. Here the CDR3 DNA reads TGTGCCAGCAGGTCCGGACAGGGAGTGAACACTGAAGCTTTCTTT.

The chain has TRBV12-5 and TRBJ2-7, with TRBD2 as a possible D gene (5 bases). Germline values: CDR1 LGHNT, CDR2 FRNRAP. The V end was cut by 6 bases, the J end by 3 bases, with 12 bases between. CDR3 length: 13 amino acids. The CDR3 nucleotides are TGTGCTAGTGGACAAGGACTGGACTACGAGCAGTACTTC. This gives the protein CASGQGLDYEQYF.

The rearrangement joins TRBV7-2 to TRBJ1-4; D might be TRBD1 (6 bases). The CDR3 loop spans 14 amino acids. Trimming cost V 6 bases and J 8 bases, with 16 bases left between them. The germline CDR1 and CDR2 sequences are SGHTA and FQGNSA. The CDR3 spells CASSPRAGEEKLFF. CDR3 nucleotides: TGTGCCAGCAGTCCCAGGGCAGGGGAGGAAAAACTGTTTTTT.

V and J are TRBV28 and TRBJ2-1; 9 nucleotides line up with TRBD2. Germline-derived CDR1 and CDR2 are MDHEN and SYDVKM. The junction had 8 bases not matched to a gene; V was cut back by 8 bases and J by 3 bases. The CDR3 is 15 amino acids. This CDR3 reads CASVRAGGFYNEQFF. The CDR3 DNA reads as TGTGCCAGCGTAAGGGCGGGAGGGTTCTACAATGAGCAGTTCTTC. The whole variable domain, filled in from reference TRBV28 and TRBJ2-1, reads DVKVTQSSRYLVKRTGEKVFLECVQDMDHENMFWYRQDPGLGLRLIYFSYDVKMKEKGDIPEGYSVSREKKERFSLILESASTNQTSMYLCASVRAGGFYNEQFFGPGTRLTVL.

The chain employs TRBV9 and TRBJ2-1; D not certain. The length of the CDR3 is 15 residues. The germline CDR1 and CDR2 sequences are SGDLS and YYNGEE. The V and J ends lost 0 bases and 4 bases respectively, with 11 bases between them. The CDR3 DNA sequence: TGTGCCAGCAGCGTAGGTGTGGGCACGTACAATGAGCAGTTCTTC. It is translated as CASSVGVGTYNEQFF.

CDR3 bases: TGTGCCAGCAGCTTTGGACTAGCGGGAGGTTCCTACAATGAGCAGTTCTTC. This translates into CASSFGLAGGSYNEQFF. This chain joins TRBV7-6 and TRBJ2-1; 14 bases are shared with TRBD2. Germline CDR1 SGHVS, CDR2 FNYEAQ. CDR3 length equals 17 residues. Germline trimming cut 3 bases from V and 1 base from J; bases unmatched to any gene: 2.

The chain employs TRBV19 and TRBJ1-1; D is possibly TRBD1 (5 bases). The V end lost 3 bases, the J end lost 1 base, and 12 bases lay between the germline ends. Looked up from germline, CDR1 is LNHDA and CDR2 is SQIVND (reference sequence). This CDR3 is built from 15 residues. CDR3 bases: TGTGCCAGTAGTATGACAGAAGCGGGGAACACTGAAGCTTTCTTT. Protein: CASSMTEAGNTEAFF.

This clone was counted between two and nine times. The rearrangement uses TRBV19 and TRBJ1-3, with 7 nucleotides matching TRBD1. With 9 bases clipped from V and 0 bases from J, the junction kept 17 bases outside the gene matches. The length of the CDR3 is 18 residues. Per the germline V gene, CDR1 is LNHDA and CDR2 is SQIVND (reference sequence). The CDR3 region has the DNA TGTGCCAGAACCCGGAGACAGGGTCCCCGGGGCTCTGGAAACACCATATATTTT. This codes for CARTRRQGPRGSGNTIYF.

The chain joins TRBV7-6 to TRBJ2-1, with D possibly TRBD2 on 5 matching bases. The CDR3 totals 14 residues. Looked up from germline, CDR1 is SGHVS and CDR2 is FNYEAQ. V was clipped by 1 base and J by 6 bases, with 10 bases between them. The CDR3 spells CASSLDTRSNEQFF. For the CDR3, the DNA is TGTGCCAGCAGCTTAGATACTAGGAGCAATGAGCAGTTCTTC.

The chain is built from TRBV6-6 and TRBJ2-4; TRBD2 is a possible D gene (5 bases). Germline lookup yields CDR1 MNHNY and CDR2 SVGAGI (reference sequence). The CDR3 consists of 14 residues. Trimming stripped 6 bases from V and 0 bases from J, with 9 bases between. The CDR3 sequence is CASSFGLAKNIQYF. The CDR3, as DNA: TGTGCCAGCAGCTTCGGACTAGCCAAAAACATTCAGTACTTC.

This chain connects TRBV5-1 to TRBJ2-5, with 7 bases lining up with TRBD1. This CDR3 is built from 12 residues. V shed 5 bases and J 5 bases; nucleotides not matched to a gene: 3. The V gene's germline CDR1 is SGHRS and CDR2 YFSETQ. The CDR3 region has the DNA TGCGCCAGCAGAGAACAGGGGGAGACCCAGTACTTC. The encoded protein is CASREQGETQYF.

This chain joins TRBV30 and TRBJ2-5, with TRBD1 identical over 7 bases. The CDR3 consists of 13 residues. The V gene end was trimmed by 5 bases and the J gene end by 1 base; junction bases not matched to a gene: 4. Germline lookup yields CDR1 GTSNPN and CDR2 SVGIG (reference sequence). The CDR3 reads CAWGTDFQETQYF. The CDR3, as DNA: TGTGCCTGGGGGACAGACTTCCAAGAGACCCAGTACTTC. Full variable domain (missing parts from reference TRBV30 and TRBJ2-5): SQTIHQWPATLVQPVGSPLSLECTVEGTSNPNLYWYRQAAGRGLQLLFYSVGIGQISSEVPQNLSASRPQDRQFILSSKKLLLSDSGFYLCAWGTDFQETQYFGPGTRLLVL.

This sequence joins TRBV30 and TRBJ1-3, with 8 bases aligning to TRBD1. The J segment lost 2 bases and the V segment lost 1 base, leaving 4 bases of the junction unmatched. Germline V gene lookup returns CDR1 GTSNPN and CDR2 SVGIG (reference sequence). This CDR3 has 15 amino acids. CDR3 sequence (DNA): TGTGCCTGGAGTGCGGACAGGGCGGCTGGAAACACCATATATTTT. Amino acids: CAWSADRAAGNTIYF. Looking up the rest from reference TRBV30 and TRBJ1-3 gives the full variable domain: SQTIHQWPATLVQPVGSPLSLECTVEGTSNPNLYWYRQAAGRGLQLLFYSVGIGQISSEVPQNLSASRPQDRQFILSSKKLLLSDSGFYLCAWSADRAAGNTIYFGEGSWLTVV.

V and J are TRBV7-6 and TRBJ1-4, with D possibly being TRBD1 (5 bases). The CDR3 runs to 14 residues. V lost 3 bases to trimming and J lost 3 bases, with 8 bases between them. CDR1 SGHVS and CDR2 FNYEAQ come from the germline V gene. In DNA, the CDR3 is TGTGCCAGCAGCTTCGGAGGGGCTAATGAAAAACTGTTTTTT. Translated: CASSFGGANEKLFF.

This chain uses TRBV5-1 with TRBJ1-1, with no clear D. CDR1 and CDR2 (germline): SGHRS, YFSETQ. The CDR3 is 13 residues long. Trimming pared 0 bases from V and 11 bases from J, leaving 14 bases between. CDR3 protein: CASSLAFLSSAFF. As DNA, the CDR3 is TGCGCCAGCAGCTTGGCTTTTCTGAGTTCGGCTTTCTTT.

The J gene is TRBJ2-2, the V gene TRBV30; possible D gene TRBD1, 6 bases. Deletions cut 0 bases from V and 3 bases from J, with 11 bases between. CDR1 is GTSNPN, CDR2 SVGIG, per germline (reference sequence). The CDR3 spans 15 residues. The CDR3 protein is CAWSVRRQDTGELFF. CDR3 bases: TGTGCCTGGAGTGTACGTAGACAGGACACCGGGGAGCTGTTTTTT.

This chain joins TRBV27 and TRBJ2-6; D call uncertain. Germline loops: CDR1 MNHEY, CDR2 SMNVEV (reference sequence). The CDR3 totals 13 residues. The ends were cut back, 6 bases at V and 3 bases at J, with 6 bases in the middle. The CDR3 sequence is CASSSLGANVLTF. As DNA, the CDR3 is TGTGCCAGCAGCTCCCTTGGGGCCAACGTCCTGACTTTC.

This chain uses TRBV6-1 with TRBJ1-2; the D is unclear. CDR1 is MNHNS, CDR2 SASEGT, per germline. The CDR3 length is 15 residues. Trimming removed 1 base at V and 3 bases at J, with 12 bases between. CDR3 region: CASSEDVGQYYGYTF. The CDR3 DNA reads TGTGCCAGCAGTGAAGATGTTGGGCAGTACTATGGCTACACCTTC.

CDR3 DNA: TGTGCCAGCAGCTTGGACACAGGGATTTCCACCGGGGAGCTGTTTTTT. It is translated as CASSLDTGISTGELFF. The chain is built from TRBV5-8 and TRBJ2-2; maybe TRBD1 (6 bases). The CDR3 totals 16 residues. From germline, CDR1 is SGHTS and CDR2 YDEGEE. V lost 0 bases, J lost 4 bases, and 13 bases lay in between.

V is TRBV7-9 and J is TRBJ2-5, with D unclear. The V gene's germline CDR1 is SEHNR and CDR2 FQNEAQ (reference sequence). The CDR3 loop spans 15 amino acids. The V end was cut by 1 base, the J end by 2 bases, with 11 bases between. In DNA form, the CDR3 reads TGTGCCAGCAGCTTAGTAACTACCAGACAAGAGACCCAGTACTTC. Translated, it gives CASSLVTTRQETQYF.